The present T cell receptor beta chain was sequenced within a study of OX40 agonist ivuxolimab in advanced cancers. The CDR3 runs 16 residues. J was trimmed by 0 bases and V by 1 base; bases with no gene match: 6. CDR1 and CDR2 (germline): ENHRY, SYGVKD. Using immunoSEQ multiplex PCR, the repertoire was profiled, and TCRdb retains in-frame clones only, with some absent. The sample yields tens of thousands of clones, around three quarters seen once. This rearrangement joins TRBV10-3 to TRBJ2-7, with TRBD1 matching 7 bases. Sequencing was performed on CD4+ or CD8+ T cells sorted from blood, taken in a trial of the OX40 agonist ivuxolimab. The receptor's source is an adult with an advanced solid tumor such as melanoma, head and neck, liver or kidney cancer. The CDR3 DNA sequence: TGTGCCATCAGTGAGTGGACAGGAAGAAGCTCCTACGAGCAGTACGTC. It translates to CAISEWTGRSSYEQYV.